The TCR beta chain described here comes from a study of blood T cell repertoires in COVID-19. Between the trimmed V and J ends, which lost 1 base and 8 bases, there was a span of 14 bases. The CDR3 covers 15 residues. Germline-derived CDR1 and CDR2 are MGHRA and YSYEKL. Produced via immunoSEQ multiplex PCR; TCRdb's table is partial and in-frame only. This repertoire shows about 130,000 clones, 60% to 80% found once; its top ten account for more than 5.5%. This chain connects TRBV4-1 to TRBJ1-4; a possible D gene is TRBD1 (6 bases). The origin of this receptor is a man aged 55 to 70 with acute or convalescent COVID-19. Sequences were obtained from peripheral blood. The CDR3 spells CASSQVSTGQEKLFF. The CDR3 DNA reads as TGCGCCAGCAGCCAAGTTTCCACAGGGCAGGAAAAACTGTTTTTT.